This T cell receptor (beta chain) was identified in a study of blood T cell repertoires in COVID-19. Study as a whole: Sources were T cells, B-cell-depleted T cells, or PBMCs; the material itself was cDNA or gDNA.

Trimming cost V 4 bases and J 4 bases; bases outside gene matches: 6. Germline assignment: CDR1 MGHRA and CDR2 YSYEKL. The CDR3 runs 15 residues. Per the study methods: The authors estimated nucleated cell counts from reference gene primer amplification. Sequencing was performed with immunoSEQ multiplex PCR; in TCRdb, only in-frame clones are kept and a portion is missing. V and J calls plus clone size are reproduced from that table; the DNA served to infer D and trimming. This table holds some 90,000 clones, less than 90% found once. The receptor's source is a human donor in a cohort sampled during active COVID-19. The rearrangement uses TRBV4-1 and TRBJ1-1, with 10 bases fitting TRBD1. The sequenced material came from peripheral blood. The DNA for the CDR3 is TGCGCCAGCAGCCCGAGACAGGGGGCAGGCACTGAAGCTTTCTTT. It encodes CASSPRQGAGTEAFF.